This TCR beta chain was recovered during a study of cytomegalovirus exposure and HLA in healthy donors. Study-level points and caveats: A later analysis found that most CMV-associated TCR beta chains appeared HLA-restricted. Later, an analysis found that common viral pathogens appeared to be linked with several of the most significant clusters.

60 Vbeta and 13 Jbeta primers were used in PCR. The data were produced by immunoSEQ multiplex PCR, yet TCRdb's version contains in-frame clones alone and is incomplete. This table holds some 170,000 clones, roughly three quarters found once. On this clone: The antigen is unknown.

Material: PBMCs. The clonotype comes from a male donor in good health and CMV-seronegative.

The DNA of the CDR3 is TGTGCCAGCTCACCGGGGGGGCCCGAGCAGTACTTC. Its protein product is CASSPGGPEQYF. This chain joins TRBV18 and TRBJ2-7, with D possibly being TRBD2 (7 bases). Trimming took 3 bases from V and 6 from J, leaving 9 bases between them. In germline, CDR1 is KGHSH, CDR2 LQKENI. This CDR3 has 12 residues.